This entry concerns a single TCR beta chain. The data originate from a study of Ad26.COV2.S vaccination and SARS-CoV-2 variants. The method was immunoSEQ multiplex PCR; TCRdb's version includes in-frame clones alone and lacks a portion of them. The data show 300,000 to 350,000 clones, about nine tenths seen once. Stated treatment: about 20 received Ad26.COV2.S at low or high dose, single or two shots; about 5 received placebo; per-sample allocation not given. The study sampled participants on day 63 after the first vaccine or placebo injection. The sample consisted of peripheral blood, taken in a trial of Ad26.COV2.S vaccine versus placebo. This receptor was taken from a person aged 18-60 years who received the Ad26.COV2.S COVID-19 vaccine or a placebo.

The CDR3 reads CASSIPEREQEQFF. CDR3 nucleotide sequence: TGTGCCAGTAGTATACCCGAGAGGGAGCAGGAGCAGTTCTTC. The chain couples TRBV19 to TRBJ2-1; a possible D gene is TRBD2 (5 bases). The CDR3 totals 14 residues. CDR1 LNHDA and CDR2 SQIVND come from the germline V gene (reference sequence). V was shortened by 2 bases and J by 10 bases, with 15 bases between the two germline ends. Filled out from reference TRBV19 and TRBJ2-1, the complete variable domain reads DGGITQSPKYLFRKEGQNVTLSCEQNLNHDAMYWYRQDPGQGLRLIYYSQIVNDFQKGDIAEGYSVSREKKESFPLTVTSAQKNPTAFYLCASSIPEREQEQFFGPGTRLTVL.